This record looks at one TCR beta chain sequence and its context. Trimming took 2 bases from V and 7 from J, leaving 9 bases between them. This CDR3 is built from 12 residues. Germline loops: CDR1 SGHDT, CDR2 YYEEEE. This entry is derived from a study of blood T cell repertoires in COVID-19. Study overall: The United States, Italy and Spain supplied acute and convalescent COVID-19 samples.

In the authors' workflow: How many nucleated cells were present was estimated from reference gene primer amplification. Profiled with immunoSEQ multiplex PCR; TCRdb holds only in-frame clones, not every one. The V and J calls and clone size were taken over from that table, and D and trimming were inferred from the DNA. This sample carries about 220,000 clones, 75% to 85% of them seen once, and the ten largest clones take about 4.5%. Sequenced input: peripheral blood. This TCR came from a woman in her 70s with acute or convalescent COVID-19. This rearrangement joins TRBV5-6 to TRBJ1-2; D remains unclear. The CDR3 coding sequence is TGTGCCAGCAGCTTATCGGCGGGTGGCTACACCTTC. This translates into CASSLSAGGYTF. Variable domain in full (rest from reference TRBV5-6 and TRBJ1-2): DAGVTQSPTHLIKTRGQQVTLRCSPKSGHDTVSWYQQALGQGPQFIFQYYEEEERQRGNFPDRFSGHQFPNYSSELNVNALLLGDSALYLCASSLSAGGYTFGSGTRLTVV.